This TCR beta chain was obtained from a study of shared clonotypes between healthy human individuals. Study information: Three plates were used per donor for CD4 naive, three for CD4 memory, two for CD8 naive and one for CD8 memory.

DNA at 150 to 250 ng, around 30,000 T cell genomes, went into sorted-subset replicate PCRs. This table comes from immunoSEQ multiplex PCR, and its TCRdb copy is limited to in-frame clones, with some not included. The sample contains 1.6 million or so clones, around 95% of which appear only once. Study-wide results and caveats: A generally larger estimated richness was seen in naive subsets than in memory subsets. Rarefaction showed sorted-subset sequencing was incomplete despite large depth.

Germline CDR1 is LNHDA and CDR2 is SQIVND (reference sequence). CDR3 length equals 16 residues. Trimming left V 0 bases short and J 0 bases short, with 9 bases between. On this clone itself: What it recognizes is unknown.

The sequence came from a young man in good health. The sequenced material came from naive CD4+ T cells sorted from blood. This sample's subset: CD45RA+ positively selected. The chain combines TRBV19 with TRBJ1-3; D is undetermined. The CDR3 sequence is CASSIDLAASGNTIYF. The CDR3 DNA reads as TGTGCCAGTAGTATAGATCTGGCGGCCTCTGGAAACACCATATATTTT.